This entry concerns a single TCR beta chain. Its antigen remains unidentified. At one of its ends the junction is not consistent with the germline gene, which may arise from a read error. This specimen belongs to a study of tumor-infiltrating lymphocytes in primary liver carcinoma. Overall study findings and caveats: Against blood, tumors held a significantly higher top-250-clone fraction (p = 0.039). Pairs comparing tumor with adjacent tissue or blood overlapped less than pairs drawn from tumor regions.

Total RNA amounting to 500 ng was the source from which TCR beta cDNA was made with a constant-region primer. Three rounds of nested multiplex PCR with slightly modified ARM-PCR produced TCR beta libraries. For approximately 10 cycles apiece, the opening two PCR rounds ran with TRBV1-TRBV30 forward primers and a C-beta reverse primer. A single record per CDR3 protein comes from TCRdb applying MiXCR to the multiplex PCR reads. The table has 35,000 to 40,000 distinct CDR3 sequences, approximately 82% seen once. The tissue used was unsorted bulk material of about 19-34 mg. RNA and DNA were co-extracted from it with the AllPrep DNA/RNA mini kit. The CDR3 sequence is 15 residues long. Germline loops: CDR1 SGHNT, CDR2 YENEEA.

The sequence came from a man aged 40-50 years with primary liver carcinoma and hepatitis B virus infection. The chain links TRBV11-3 to TRBJ1-5, with unresolved D. Sequenced material: tumor-adjacent normal liver tissue. The CDR3 protein is CTSNLDLWVAQPQHF. CDR3 nucleotide sequence: TGTACCAGCAACTTAGATCTGTGGGTGGCTCAGCCCCAGCATTTT.